The present entry profiles one T cell receptor beta chain with its context. Authors' analysis steps: Nucleated cell number was recorded as an estimate derived from reference gene primer amplification. Generated by immunoSEQ multiplex PCR, the TCRdb table keeps only in-frame clones and is missing some. V and J calls and clone size are as listed in that table; D and trimming were resolved from the DNA. The table shows around 150,000 clones, with roughly 85% occurring only once. This specimen belongs to a study of blood T cell repertoires in COVID-19. Study in general: T cells, B-cell-depleted T cells, or PBMCs provided the cDNA or gDNA that served as material.

V lost 3 bases and J 0 bases, leaving 18 bases between the germline ends. The CDR3 spans 18 residues. Looked up from germline, CDR1 is ENHRY and CDR2 is SYGVKD. Sequences were obtained from PBMCs or T cells enriched from blood (not recorded which). The receptor's source is a woman aged 50 to 65 who had recovered from COVID-19. The chain joins TRBV10-3 to TRBJ1-5, with a weak D call TRBD1 (5 bases). CDR3 nucleotides: TGTGCCATCAGTGAAGGTCCATGGGGGGACTATAGCAATCAGCCCCAGCATTTT. It encodes CAISEGPWGDYSNQPQHF.